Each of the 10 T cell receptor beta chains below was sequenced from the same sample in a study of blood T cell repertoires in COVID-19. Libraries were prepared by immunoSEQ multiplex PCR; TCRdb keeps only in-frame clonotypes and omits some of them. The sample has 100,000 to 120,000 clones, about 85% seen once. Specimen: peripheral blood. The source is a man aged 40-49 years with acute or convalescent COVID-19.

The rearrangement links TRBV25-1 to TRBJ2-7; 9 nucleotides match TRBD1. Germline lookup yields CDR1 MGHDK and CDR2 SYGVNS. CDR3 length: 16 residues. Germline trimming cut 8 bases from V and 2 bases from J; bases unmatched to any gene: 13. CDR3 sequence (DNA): TGTGCCAGCGACCCGGGACAGGGTGTTGTGCCCTACGAGCAGTACTTC. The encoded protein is CASDPGQGVVPYEQYF.

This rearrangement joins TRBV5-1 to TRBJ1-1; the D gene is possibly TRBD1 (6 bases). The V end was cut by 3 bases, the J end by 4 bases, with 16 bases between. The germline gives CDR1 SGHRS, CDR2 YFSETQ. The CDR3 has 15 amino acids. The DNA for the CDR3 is TGCGCCAGCAGCTGGATGATCACAGGGTCCACTGAAGCTTTCTTT. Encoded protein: CASSWMITGSTEAFF.

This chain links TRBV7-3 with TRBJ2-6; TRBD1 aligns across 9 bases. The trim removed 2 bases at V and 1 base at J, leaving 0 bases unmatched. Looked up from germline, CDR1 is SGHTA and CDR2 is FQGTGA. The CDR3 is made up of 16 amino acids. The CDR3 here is CASSLGTGSGANVLTF. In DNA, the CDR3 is TGTGCCAGCAGCTTAGGGACAGGGTCTGGGGCCAACGTCCTGACTTTC.

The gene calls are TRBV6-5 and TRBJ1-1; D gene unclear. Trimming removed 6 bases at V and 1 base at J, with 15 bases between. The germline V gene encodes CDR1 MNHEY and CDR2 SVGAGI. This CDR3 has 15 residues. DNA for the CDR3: TGTGCCAGCAGGGTCCAAGTAAGCGAGAACACTGAAGCTTTCTTT. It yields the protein CASRVQVSENTEAFF.

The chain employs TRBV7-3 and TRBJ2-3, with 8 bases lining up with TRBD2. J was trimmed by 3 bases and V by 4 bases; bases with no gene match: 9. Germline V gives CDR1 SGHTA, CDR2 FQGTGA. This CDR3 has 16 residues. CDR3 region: CASSSPGGLRTDTQYF. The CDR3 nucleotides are TGTGCCAGCAGCTCCCCGGGGGGGCTTAGAACAGATACGCAGTATTTT.

CDR3 protein: CATSDPKQGGDYGYTF. The CDR3 DNA reads TGTGCCACCAGTGACCCTAAACAGGGGGGCGACTATGGCTACACCTTC. V and J are TRBV24-1 and TRBJ1-2; 8 nucleotides match TRBD1. V was pared by 4 bases and J by 3 bases, with 9 bases of the junction left unmatched. CDR1 and CDR2 from the germline V gene are KGHDR and SFDVKD. This CDR3 region has 16 residues.

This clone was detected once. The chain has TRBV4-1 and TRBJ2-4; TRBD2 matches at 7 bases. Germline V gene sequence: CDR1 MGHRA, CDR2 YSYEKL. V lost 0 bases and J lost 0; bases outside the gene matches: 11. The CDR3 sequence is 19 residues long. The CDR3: CASSQEEAGLILAKNIQYF. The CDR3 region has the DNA TGCGCCAGCAGCCAAGAGGAAGCGGGACTGATTCTAGCCAAAAACATTCAGTACTTC.

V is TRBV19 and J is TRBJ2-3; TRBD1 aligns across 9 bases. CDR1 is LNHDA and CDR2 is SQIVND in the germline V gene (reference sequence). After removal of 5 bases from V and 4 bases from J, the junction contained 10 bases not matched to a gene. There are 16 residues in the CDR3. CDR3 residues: CASSVSWTGDPDTQYF. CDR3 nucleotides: TGTGCCAGTAGTGTGTCATGGACAGGGGACCCAGATACGCAGTATTTT.

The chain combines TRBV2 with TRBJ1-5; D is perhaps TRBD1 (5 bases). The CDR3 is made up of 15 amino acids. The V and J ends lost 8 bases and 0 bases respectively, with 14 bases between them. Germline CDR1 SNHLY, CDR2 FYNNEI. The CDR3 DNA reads TGTGCCAGCCGCAGCGACAGTTATAGCAATCAGCCCCAGCATTTT. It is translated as CASRSDSYSNQPQHF.

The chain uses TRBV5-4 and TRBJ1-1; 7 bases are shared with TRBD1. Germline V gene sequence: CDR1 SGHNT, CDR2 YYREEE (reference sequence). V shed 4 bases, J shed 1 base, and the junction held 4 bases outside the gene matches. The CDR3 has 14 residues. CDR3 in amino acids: CASSPDRSNTEAFF. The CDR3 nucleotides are TGTGCCAGCAGCCCGGACAGGTCGAACACTGAAGCTTTCTTT.